This entry features one T cell receptor beta chain sequence. This clone was observed once. No cognate antigen has been identified for it. Base qualities are not provided; no much larger clone lies one nucleotide away. CDR1 MNHEY and CDR2 SMNVEV are derived from the germline V gene (reference sequence). Relative to germline, V is missing 2 bases and J is missing 8 bases, with 15 bases of the junction outside any gene match. From its cysteine to its phenylalanine, the CDR3 spans 18 amino acids. The CDR3 DNA has 54 bases and is translated from base 1. The immunoSEQ Assay, a bias-controlled multiplex PCR, was used to amplify TCRbeta CDR3 regions from genomic DNA. In the authors' own workflow: Nucleated cell counts per sample were estimated from amplification of reference gene primers within the assay. To quantify the absolute abundance of each unique TCRbeta CDR3 rearrangement, sequence reads were collapsed and filtered. For each sample, productive Simpson clonality was calculated as the square root of Simpson's diversity index across productive rearrangements. Held by TCRdb, this immuneACCESS table contains in-frame sequences only and omits some clones. Under half of the omission traces to an unresolved V gene where checked; the cause of the rest is unknown. V and J calls and clone size are as listed in that table; D and trimming were resolved from the DNA. The sample table lists 290,000 or so clones, around 90% of them with a count of one. The ten most abundant clones make up approximately 4% of the sample.

The data originate from a study of blood T cell repertoires in COVID-19 (dated by TCRdb to between 2020 and 2021). Turning to the overall study: Collaborator samples came from the United States, Italy and Spain and covered acute and convalescent phases of COVID-19. Sample metadata almost always included a de-identified subject ID, COVID-19 status, age in years and sex. The repertoires were released in a freely available public database intended as a resource for research on the immune response to SARS-CoV-2. The dataset comprised deeply sampled blood TCRbeta repertoires from subjects exposed to, actively infected with, or recovered from COVID-19. Samples came from the ongoing ImmuneRACE study (first 160 participants) plus 1,254 subjects from 6 global collaborators. Where available, HLA class I and class II types were obtained from metadata supplied by the sample provider rather than from assay-based typing. The prospective study material was composed of cDNA or gDNA derived from T cells, B-cell-depleted T cells, or PBMCs. Findings and caveats that apply to the study as a whole: How much clinical and demographic metadata was included differed by source and by participant, and the metadata was provided uncurated.

Participants in the prospective study were aged roughly 18 to 100 years, lived in 20 to 25 United States geographic areas, and enrolled through a virtual design. To assign participants to cohorts, the prospective study relied on clinical history that participants themselves reported in a screening survey and a study questionnaire. Each participant in the prospective study had whole blood, serum and a nasopharyngeal or oropharyngeal swab collected by mobile phlebotomists. Participants in the prospective study had the option to provide additional blood draws and questionnaires over a 2-month period. Before DNA extraction, blood samples from the prospective study were shipped at room temperature or frozen.

Recombination connected TRBV27 to TRBJ2-1; 10 bases in the junction line up with TRBD2. The TCR comes from a woman between 18 and 30 years old with acute COVID-19. Sequenced: PBMCs or T cells enriched from blood (not recorded which). The DNA reads as follows: TGTGCCAGCAGTTTAAGGTACTCGACTAAGCGGGAGGGATATGAGCAGTTCTTC. Translated, this gives CASSLRYSTKREGYEQFF.